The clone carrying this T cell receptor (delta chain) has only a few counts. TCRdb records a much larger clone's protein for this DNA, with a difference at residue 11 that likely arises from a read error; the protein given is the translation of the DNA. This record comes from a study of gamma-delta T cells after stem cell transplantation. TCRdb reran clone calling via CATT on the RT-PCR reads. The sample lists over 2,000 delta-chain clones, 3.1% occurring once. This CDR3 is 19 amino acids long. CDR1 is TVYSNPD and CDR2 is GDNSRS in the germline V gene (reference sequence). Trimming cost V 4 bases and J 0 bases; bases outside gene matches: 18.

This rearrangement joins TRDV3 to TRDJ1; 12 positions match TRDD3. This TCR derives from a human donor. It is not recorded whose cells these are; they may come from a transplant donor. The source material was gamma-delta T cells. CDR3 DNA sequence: TGTGCCTGTGACACTGTTCTGGGGGATACGGAGGGCCACACCGATAAACTCATCTTT. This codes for CACDTVLGDTEGHTDKLIF.